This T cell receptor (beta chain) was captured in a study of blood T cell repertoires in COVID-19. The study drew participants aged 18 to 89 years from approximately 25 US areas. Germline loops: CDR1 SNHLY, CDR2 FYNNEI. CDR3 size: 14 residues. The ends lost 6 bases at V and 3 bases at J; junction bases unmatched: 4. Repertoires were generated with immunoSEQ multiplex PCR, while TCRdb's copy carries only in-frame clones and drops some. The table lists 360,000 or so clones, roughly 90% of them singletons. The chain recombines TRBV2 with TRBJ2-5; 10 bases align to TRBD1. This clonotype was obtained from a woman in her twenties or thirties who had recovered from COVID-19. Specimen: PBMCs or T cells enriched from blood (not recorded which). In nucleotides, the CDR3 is TGTGCCAGCAGGGGACAGGGGTCGAAAGAGACCCAGTACTTC. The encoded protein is CASRGQGSKETQYF.